The 32 T cell receptor beta chains below come from one sample, sequenced in a study of T-cell memory formation after mild COVID-19. MiXCR, run by TCRdb on the 5' RACE reads, gives a single entry per CDR3 protein. Of under 250,000 distinct CDR3 sequences in the sample, around 9.5% are singletons; the top ten hold around 3.3%. The source material was PBMCs or a T cell subset sorted from them (not recorded which). Every receptor here comes from a young man who had mild COVID-19 (a few samples of this study predate the infection). Cell type and time point are not known.

This clonotype showed up just a few times. The chain employs TRBV21-1 and TRBJ2-7; the DNA was not compared with TRBD1, the D call given in the table. TRBV21-1 is a pseudogene locus. There are 16 residues in the CDR3. In nucleotides, the CDR3 is TGTGCCAGCAGCGGCAACCCCGGGACAGAAGGCCACGAGCAGTACTTC. It specifies CASSGNPGTEGHEQYF.

The table lists this clonotype with many counts. The V and J genes are TRBV5-1 and TRBJ2-1; D not resolved. Deletions cut 2 bases from V and 7 bases from J, with 7 bases between. The CDR3 covers 12 residues. Germline loops: CDR1 SGHRS, CDR2 YFSETQ. The CDR3 DNA is TGCGCCAGCAGCTTTGACCGAAATGAGCAGTTCTTC. Its translation: CASSFDRNEQFF.

This clonotype showed up many times. The J gene is TRBJ1-2, the V gene TRBV3-1, with D possibly matching TRBD1 (6 bases). Between the trimmed V and J ends, which lost 3 bases and 3 bases, there was a span of 14 bases. The CDR3 totals 15 residues. Germline lookup yields CDR1 LGHDT and CDR2 YNNKEL (reference sequence). The CDR3 DNA reads TGTGCCAGCAGCCACCGTTTTAAGGGGGACTATGGCTACACCTTC. Its protein is CASSHRFKGDYGYTF.

Ten or more counts support this clonotype. The junction differs from germline at one of its ends, possibly a read error. CDR3 region: CASSSRLAGGRLDF. The CDR3 nucleotides are TGTGCCAGCAGCTCCAGACTAGCGGGGGGCCGACTTGACTTC. V usage is TRBV11-2 and J usage is TRBJ2-5; 13 positions match TRBD2. Germline lookup yields CDR1 SGHAT and CDR2 FQNNGV. CDR3 length equals 14 residues.

The chain carries TRBV28 and TRBJ1-2, with D maybe TRBD1 (6 bases). From germline, CDR1 is MDHEN and CDR2 SYDVKM. V lost 4 bases to trimming and J lost 5 bases, with 14 bases between them. CDR3 length equals 14 residues. The CDR3 region has the DNA TGTGCCAGCAGTTCGGGGGGCAGAACTTATGGCTACACCTTC. This codes for CASSSGGRTYGYTF.

The chain couples TRBV6-1 to TRBJ2-1; 10 bases are a match to TRBD2. Germline V gene lookup returns CDR1 MNHNS and CDR2 SASEGT. V shed 7 bases and J 7 bases; nucleotides not matched to a gene: 7. The CDR3 has 14 residues. For the CDR3, the DNA is TGTGCCAGCATGCAGCGGGGGGGCGCGAATGAGCAGTTCTTC. This gives the protein CASMQRGGANEQFF.

The chain carries TRBV18 and TRBJ1-6; no clear D gene. The CDR3 covers 16 residues. Germline CDR1 KGHSH, CDR2 LQKENI. Trimming removed 2 bases from V and 9 bases from J, with 17 bases in between. Here the CDR3 DNA reads TGTGCCAGCTCACCAGACGCGGTCCCGGCTGGTTCACCCCTCCACTTT. This codes for CASSPDAVPAGSPLHF.

This clonotype was detected ten times or more. The gene calls are TRBV27 and TRBJ2-4, with D perhaps matching TRBD1 (6 bases). Per the germline V gene, CDR1 is MNHEY and CDR2 is SMNVEV (reference sequence). This CDR3 contains 14 residues. Trimming removed 3 bases at V and 5 bases at J, with 11 bases between. The CDR3 sequence: CASSFTGTENIQYF. Written as DNA, the CDR3 is TGTGCCAGCAGTTTTACAGGGACGGAAAACATTCAGTACTTC.

This clonotype was counted between two and nine times. J is TRBJ1-1 and V is TRBV12-3 or TRBV12-4, with D possibly being TRBD1 (5 bases). V was cut by 7 bases and J by 0 bases, with 12 bases left in between. CDR3 size: 14 residues. The CDR3: CASTIGGVNTEAFF. The CDR3 DNA follows: TGTGCCAGCACTATTGGGGGGGTGAACACTGAAGCTTTCTTT.

This clonotype was detected a few times. The chain combines TRBV30 with TRBJ2-2, with D tentatively TRBD2 (5 bases). CDR1 GTSNPN and CDR2 SVGIG come from the germline V gene (reference sequence). V was clipped by 4 bases and J by 6 bases, with 6 bases between them. The CDR3 contains 11 residues. The DNA of the CDR3 is TGTGCCTGGATGAGGGCCGGGGAGCTGTTTTTT. Encoded protein: CAWMRAGELFF.

This clonotype has more than one count but fewer than ten. The genes are TRBV11-1 and TRBJ1-4; D remains unclear. This CDR3 spans 13 amino acids. Germline loops: CDR1 SGHAT, CDR2 FQDESV (reference sequence). V was trimmed by 5 bases and J by 0 bases, leaving 4 bases between them. The CDR3 region is CASSRATNEKLFF. In nucleotides, the CDR3 is TGTGCCAGCAGCAGGGCAACTAATGAAAAACTGTTTTTT. The full variable domain, its missing parts supplied by reference TRBV11-1 and TRBJ1-4, is EAEVAQSPRYKITEKSQAVAFWCDPISGHATLYWYRQILGQGPELLVQFQDESVVDDSQLPKDRFSAERLKGVDSTLKIQPAELGDSAMYLCASSRATNEKLFFGSGTQLSVL.

This clonotype has only a few counts. The chain uses TRBV7-3 and TRBJ2-1, with TRBD2 identical over 11 bases. V was pared by 5 bases and J by 4 bases, with 7 bases of the junction left unmatched. The CDR3 covers 16 residues. Looked up from germline, CDR1 is SGHTA and CDR2 is FQGTGA. This CDR3 is CASSLNSGGAYNEQFF. The CDR3 DNA sequence: TGTGCCAGCAGCCTAAATAGCGGGGGGGCGTACAATGAGCAGTTCTTC. The variable domain in full, with the rest retrieved from reference TRBV7-3 and TRBJ2-1, is GAGVSQTPSNKVTEKGKYVELRCDPISGHTALYWYRQSLGQGPEFLIYFQGTGAADDSGLPNDRFFAVRPEGSVSTLKIQRTERGDSAVYLCASSLNSGGAYNEQFFGPGTRLTVL.

There are many counts of this clonotype. The chain links TRBV29-1 to TRBJ1-4; a possible D gene is TRBD1 (5 bases). The V gene's germline CDR1 is SQVTM and CDR2 ANQGSEA. The CDR3 has 14 residues. V lost 6 bases, J lost 0 bases, and 11 bases lay in between. CDR3 residues: CSVLTDPTNEKLFF. The CDR3 nucleotides are TGCAGCGTCTTGACAGACCCAACTAATGAAAAACTGTTTTTT. The variable domain in full, completed from reference TRBV29-1 and TRBJ1-4, reads SAVISQKPSRDICQRGTSLTIQCQVDSQVTMMFWYRQQPGQSLTLIATANQGSEATYESGFVIDKFPISRPNLTFSTLTVSNMSPEDSSIYLCSVLTDPTNEKLFFGSGTQLSVL.

V and J are TRBV20-1 and TRBJ1-4; D is undetermined. This CDR3 has 12 residues. Trimming left V 4 bases short and J 8 bases short, with 11 bases between. Germline-derived CDR1 and CDR2 are DFQATT and SNEGSKA (reference sequence). For the CDR3, the DNA is TGCAGTGCTATAGAAGGGCGGGAAAAACTGTTTTTT. It codes for CSAIEGREKLFF.

This clonotype was found many times. The chain employs TRBV10-2 and TRBJ2-5, with unresolved D. CDR1 and CDR2 (germline): WSHSY, SAAADI. This CDR3 has 12 amino acids. The V and J ends lost 6 bases and 4 bases respectively, with 9 bases between them. The CDR3 here is CASSPALETQYF. In DNA form, the CDR3 reads TGCGCCAGCAGCCCCGCGCTAGAGACCCAGTACTTC.

The chain is built from TRBV7-2 and TRBJ2-5; D remains unclear. The germline V gene has CDR1 SGHTA and CDR2 FQGNSA. The V end lost 4 bases, the J end lost 5 bases, and 17 bases lay between the germline ends. The CDR3 runs 15 residues. The CDR3 loop is CASSSLFGVGETQYF. CDR3 bases: TGTGCCAGCAGCTCATTATTTGGGGTTGGTGAGACCCAGTACTTC.

This clonotype was seen only a few times. The genes are TRBV25-1 and TRBJ1-6; 9 nucleotides align to TRBD1. CDR3 length: 21 residues. Germline loops: CDR1 MGHDK, CDR2 SYGVNS. V shed 3 bases and J 9 bases; nucleotides not matched to a gene: 24. The CDR3 region is CASSEGFFGDRAVWEISPLHF. CDR3 coding DNA: TGTGCCAGCAGTGAGGGGTTTTTCGGGGACAGGGCAGTTTGGGAGATTTCACCCCTCCACTTT. The entire variable domain, with the rest obtained from reference TRBV25-1 and TRBJ1-6, is as follows: EADIYQTPRYLVIGTGKKITLECSQTMGHDKMYWYQQDPGMELHLIHYSYGVNSTEKGDLSSESTVSRIRTEHFPLTLESARPSHTSQYLCASSEGFFGDRAVWEISPLHFGNGTRLTVT.

This clonotype was observed a handful of times. The chain uses TRBV7-8 and TRBJ2-7, with a weak D call TRBD1 (6 bases). Germline values: CDR1 SGHVS, CDR2 FQNEAQ. The length of the CDR3 is 14 residues. V dropped 5 bases and J dropped 7 bases, with 18 bases sitting between them. In DNA form, the CDR3 reads TGTGCCAGCAGCCAAAGTCCCGCGCAGGGGGAGCAGTACGTC. Its protein product is CASSQSPAQGEQYV.

The chain joins TRBV20-1 to TRBJ2-1; no clear D gene. The CDR3 has 11 residues. Trimming stripped 0 bases from V and 8 bases from J, with 5 bases between. Germline values: CDR1 DFQATT, CDR2 SNEGSKA (reference sequence). The CDR3 here is CSARDFHEQFF. CDR3 nucleotide sequence: TGCAGTGCTAGAGATTTCCATGAGCAGTTCTTC.

In its sample, this clonotype was seen a few times. The rearrangement joins TRBV7-2 to TRBJ2-7, with D possibly being TRBD2 (5 bases). With 1 base removed from V and 6 bases from J, the gap between germline ends came to 10 bases. Per germline, CDR1 SGHTA and CDR2 FQGNSA. This CDR3 spans 13 amino acids. The CDR3 here is CASSLVPEGEQYV. CDR3 nucleotide sequence: TGTGCCAGCAGCTTAGTCCCCGAGGGCGAGCAGTACGTC.

This clonotype showed up just a few times. The chain joins TRBV5-1 to TRBJ2-3; unclear D gene. CDR1 and CDR2 (germline): SGHRS, YFSETQ. The CDR3 consists of 12 residues. The germline V and J ends were trimmed by 3 bases and 6 bases, with 8 bases remaining between them. CDR3 DNA sequence: TGCGCCAGCAGCTACGACTCCGATACGCAGTATTTT. It is translated as CASSYDSDTQYF.

In its sample, this clonotype was seen a few times. This chain uses TRBV6-6 with TRBJ2-7; D ambiguous. The CDR3 has 13 residues. CDR1 is MNHNY and CDR2 is SVGAGI in the germline V gene (reference sequence). V was clipped by 7 bases and J by 6 bases, with 16 bases between them. The CDR3 sequence is CASTPRTGGEQYF. The DNA of the CDR3 is TGTGCCAGCACCCCGCGGACGGGTGGCGAGCAGTACTTC.

This clonotype was counted between two and nine times. The chain uses TRBV19 and TRBJ1-2; tentative D call: TRBD1 (6 bases). The CDR3 consists of 16 residues. CDR1 and CDR2 from the germline V gene are LNHDA and SQIVND (reference sequence). Trimming cost V 5 bases and J 1 base, with 17 bases left between them. The DNA of the CDR3 is TGTGCCAGTAGTTCTCGAACAGGGACCTATAACTATGGCTACACCTTC. Protein: CASSSRTGTYNYGYTF.

The J gene is TRBJ1-1, the V gene TRBV20-1; TRBD1 might be the D (5 bases). The V and J ends lost 6 bases and 1 base respectively, with 9 bases between them. Germline values: CDR1 DFQATT, CDR2 SNEGSKA (reference sequence). The CDR3 loop spans 12 amino acids. DNA for the CDR3: TGCAGTGCCGGACACCCGAACACTGAAGCTTTCTTT. It codes for CSAGHPNTEAFF.

As for this clonotype: Its ends do not fully match the called genes, so a read error is possible. The chain links TRBV7-2 to TRBJ2-1, with a weak D call TRBD2 (5 bases). The CDR3 contains 12 residues. The germline CDR1 and CDR2 sequences are SGHTA and FQGNSA. In nucleotides, the CDR3 is TGTGCCAGCAGCTTACCTTGGCGGGCCCCGGTCTTC. Encoded protein: CASSLPWRAPVF.

The table lists this clonotype with a few counts. The genes are TRBV12-3 or TRBV12-4 and TRBJ2-3; D possibly corresponds to TRBD2 (6 bases). The CDR3 length is 14 residues. The CDR3 DNA reads as TGTGTTGATAGTTTGGGCGGGGTAGGGGATACGCAGTATTTT. This encodes CVDSLGGVGDTQYF.

A few counts support this clonotype. The chain carries TRBV3-1 and TRBJ2-2; 7 positions match TRBD2. Trimming took 2 bases from V and 2 from J; bases not matched to a gene: 8. The germline CDR1 and CDR2 sequences are LGHDT and YNNKEL (reference sequence). This CDR3 has 17 residues. The CDR3 DNA reads TGTGCCAGCAGCCAACCCTGGGGGGGACTCAACACCGGGGAGCTGTTTTTT. It encodes CASSQPWGGLNTGELFF. The complete variable domain, with remaining parts taken from reference TRBV3-1 and TRBJ2-2, reads DTAVSQTPKYLVTQMGNDKSIKCEQNLGHDTMYWYKQDSKKFLKIMFSYNNKELIINETVPNRFSPKSPDKAHLNLHINSLELGDSAVYFCASSQPWGGLNTGELFFGEGSRLTVL.

This clonotype was observed at least ten times. V is TRBV29-1 and J is TRBJ2-5; 8 bases line up with TRBD1. V lost 4 bases to trimming and J lost 2 bases; unmatched junction nucleotides: 3. Per germline, CDR1 SQVTM and CDR2 ANQGSEA. The CDR3 loop spans 13 amino acids. The CDR3 region is CSVGDRNQETQYF. The CDR3 region has the DNA TGCAGCGTTGGGGACAGGAATCAAGAGACCCAGTACTTC.

The V and J genes are TRBV6-1 and TRBJ1-4, with D possibly being TRBD1 (6 bases). V gave up 7 bases and J gave up 3 bases, with 21 bases separating them. Germline values: CDR1 MNHNS, CDR2 SASEGT. This CDR3 has 17 amino acids. CDR3 DNA: TGTGCCAGCACCGCACGACCCGGGGGCCTAGCTAATGAAAAACTGTTTTTT. It encodes CASTARPGGLANEKLFF.

This chain uses TRBV20-1 with TRBJ2-1; D is possibly TRBD1 or TRBD2 (5 bases each). CDR1 and CDR2 (germline): DFQATT, SNEGSKA (reference sequence). CDR3 length: 15 residues. The germline V and J ends were trimmed by 4 bases and 1 base, with 14 bases remaining between them. As DNA, the CDR3 is TGCAGTGCTACCCTCCGGGACGTGTCCTACAATGAGCAGTTCTTC. The encoded protein is CSATLRDVSYNEQFF.

The chain joins TRBV5-5 to TRBJ2-1, with 8 bases matching TRBD1. The V gene end was trimmed by 3 bases and the J gene end by 10 bases; junction bases not matched to a gene: 3. Germline loops: CDR1 SGHKS, CDR2 YYEKEE (reference sequence). This CDR3 comprises 12 residues. CDR3 protein: CASSWTGREQFF. In DNA, the CDR3 is TGTGCCAGCAGCTGGACAGGGCGGGAGCAGTTCTTC.

The gene calls are TRBV10-3 and TRBJ2-1; D is possibly TRBD1 or TRBD2 (6 bases each). This CDR3 contains 12 residues. V lost 11 bases, J lost 10 bases, and 18 bases lay in between. Germline CDR1 and CDR2: ENHRY and SYGVKD. Here the CDR3 DNA reads TGTGCCTCCCACAGGGTAAGCGGGGAGCAGTTCTTC. This sequence encodes CASHRVSGEQFF.